This entry describes one T cell receptor (beta chain). Antigen specificity is unknown. The record originates from a study of brain T cells in children with intractable seizures. Broader study findings: HCMV serostatus was not known, and viral specificity came from CDR3 similarity only. Pre- and post-surgery blood differed in depth, so pre-surgery absences may be undersampling.

This CDR3 has 14 residues. Germline CDR1 is LGHDT and CDR2 is YNNKEL (reference sequence). Trimming at V came to 5 bases and at J to 8 bases, leaving 8 bases not matched to a gene. Only in-frame clones appear in the TCRdb table, and some are missing; sequencing was by immunoSEQ multiplex PCR. The sample carries about 80,000 clones, approximately 89% recorded once. The sequenced cases were selected for having the highest brain T cell transcript signatures. Before surgery, patients took at least one anti-epileptic drug. V and J are TRBV3-1 (or the pseudogene TRBV3-2) and TRBJ2-4, with TRBD2 matching 8 bases. The clonotype was recovered from a girl aged 2 to 10 with Rasmussen encephalitis and intractable seizures. Sample: peripheral blood, taken at surgery. The CDR3 DNA sequence: TGTGCCAGCAGCGAAAGCGGGAGCACGGACATTCAGTACTTC. It codes for CASSESGSTDIQYF.